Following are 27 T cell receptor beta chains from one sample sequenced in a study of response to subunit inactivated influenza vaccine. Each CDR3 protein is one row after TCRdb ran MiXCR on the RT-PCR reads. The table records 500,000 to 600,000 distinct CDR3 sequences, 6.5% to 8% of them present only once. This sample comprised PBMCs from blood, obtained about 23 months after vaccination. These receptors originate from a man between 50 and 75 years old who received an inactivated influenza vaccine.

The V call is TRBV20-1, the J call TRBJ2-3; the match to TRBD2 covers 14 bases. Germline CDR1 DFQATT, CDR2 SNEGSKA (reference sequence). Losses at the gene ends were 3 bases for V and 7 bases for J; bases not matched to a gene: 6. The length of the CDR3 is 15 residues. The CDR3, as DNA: TGCAGTGCTAGGACTAGCGGGAGGGCGGTACATACGCAGTATTTT. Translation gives CSARTSGRAVHTQYF.

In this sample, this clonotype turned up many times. The CDR3 bases are TGTGCCACCAGCAGAGAACAGTTATATGGCTACACCTTC. Its protein is CATSREQLYGYTF. The rearrangement links TRBV15 to TRBJ1-2; D unresolved. This CDR3 region has 13 residues. Germline V CDR1 and CDR2: LNHNV, YYDKDF (reference sequence). Trimming pared 0 bases from V and 5 bases from J, leaving 7 bases between.

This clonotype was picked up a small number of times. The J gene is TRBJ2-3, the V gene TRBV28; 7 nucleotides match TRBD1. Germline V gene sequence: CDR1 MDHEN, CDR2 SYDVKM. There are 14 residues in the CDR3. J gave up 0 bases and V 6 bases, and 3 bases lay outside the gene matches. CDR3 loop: CASRATGSTDTQYF. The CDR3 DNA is TGTGCCAGCAGGGCGACAGGGAGCACAGATACGCAGTATTTT.

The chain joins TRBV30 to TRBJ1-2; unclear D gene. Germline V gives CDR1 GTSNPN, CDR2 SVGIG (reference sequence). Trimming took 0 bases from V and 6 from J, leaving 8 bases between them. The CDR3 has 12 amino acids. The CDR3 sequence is CAWSVMSNGYTF. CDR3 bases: TGTGCCTGGAGTGTAATGAGTAATGGCTACACCTTC.

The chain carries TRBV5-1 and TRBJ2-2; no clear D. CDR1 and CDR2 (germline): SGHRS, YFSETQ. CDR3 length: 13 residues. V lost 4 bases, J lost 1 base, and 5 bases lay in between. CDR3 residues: CASSIGNTGELFF. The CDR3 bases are TGCGCCAGCAGCATCGGGAACACCGGGGAGCTGTTTTTT.

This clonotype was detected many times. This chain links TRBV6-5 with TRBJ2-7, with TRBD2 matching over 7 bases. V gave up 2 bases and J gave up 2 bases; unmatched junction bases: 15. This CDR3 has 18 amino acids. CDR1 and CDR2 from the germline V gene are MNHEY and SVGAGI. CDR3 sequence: CASSYTPQGGKRPYEQYF. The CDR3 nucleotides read TGTGCCAGCAGTTACACCCCGCAGGGAGGGAAAAGGCCCTACGAGCAGTACTTC.

This CDR3 reads CASSDWGDGTEAFF. CDR3 DNA sequence: TGTGCCAGCAGTGACTGGGGGGATGGCACTGAAGCTTTCTTT. V usage is TRBV2 and J usage is TRBJ1-1; tentatively, D is TRBD1 (5 bases). The CDR3 loop spans 14 amino acids. Per the germline V gene, CDR1 is SNHLY and CDR2 is FYNNEI. V dropped 3 bases and J dropped 4 bases, with 12 bases sitting between them.

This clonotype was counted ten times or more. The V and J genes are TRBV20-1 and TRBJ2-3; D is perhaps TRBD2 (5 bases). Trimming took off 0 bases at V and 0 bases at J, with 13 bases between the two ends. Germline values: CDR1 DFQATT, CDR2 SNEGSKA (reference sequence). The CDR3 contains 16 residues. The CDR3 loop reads CSARDVLGISTDTQYF. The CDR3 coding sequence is TGCAGTGCTAGAGATGTACTCGGGATTAGCACAGATACGCAGTATTTT.

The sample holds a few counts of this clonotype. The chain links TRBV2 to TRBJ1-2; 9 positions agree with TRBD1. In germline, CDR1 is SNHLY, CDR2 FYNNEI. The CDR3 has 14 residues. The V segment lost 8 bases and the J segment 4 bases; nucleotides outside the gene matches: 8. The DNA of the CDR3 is TGTGCCAGCGGGGACACAGGGGGCGCCTATGGCTACACCTTC. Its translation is CASGDTGGAYGYTF.

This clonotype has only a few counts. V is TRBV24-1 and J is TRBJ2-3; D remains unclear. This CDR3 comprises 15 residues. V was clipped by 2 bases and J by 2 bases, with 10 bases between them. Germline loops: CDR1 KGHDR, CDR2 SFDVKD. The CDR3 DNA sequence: TGTGCCACCAGTGATTCGAGAGCATACACAGATACGCAGTATTTT. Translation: CATSDSRAYTDTQYF.

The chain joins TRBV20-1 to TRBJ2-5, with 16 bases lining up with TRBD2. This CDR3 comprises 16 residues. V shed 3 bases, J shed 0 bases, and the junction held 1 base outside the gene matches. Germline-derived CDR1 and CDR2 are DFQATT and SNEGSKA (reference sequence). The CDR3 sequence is CSARGLAGGDQETQYF. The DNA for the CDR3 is TGCAGTGCTAGGGGACTAGCGGGGGGGGACCAAGAGACCCAGTACTTC.

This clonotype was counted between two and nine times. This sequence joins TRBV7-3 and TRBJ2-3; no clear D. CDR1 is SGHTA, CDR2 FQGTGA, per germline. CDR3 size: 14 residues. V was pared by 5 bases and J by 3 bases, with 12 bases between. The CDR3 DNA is TGTGCCAGCAGCACGTCCCACCTTACAGATACGCAGTATTTT. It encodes CASSTSHLTDTQYF. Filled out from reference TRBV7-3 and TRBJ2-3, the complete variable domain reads GAGVSQTPSNKVTEKGKYVELRCDPISGHTALYWYRQSLGQGPEFLIYFQGTGAADDSGLPNDRFFAVRPEGSVSTLKIQRTERGDSAVYLCASSTSHLTDTQYFGPGTRLTVL.

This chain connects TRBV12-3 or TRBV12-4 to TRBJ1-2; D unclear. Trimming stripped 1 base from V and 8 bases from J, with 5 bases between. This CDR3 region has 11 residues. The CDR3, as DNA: TGTGCCAGCAGTTTAGGCACCGGCTACACCTTC. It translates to CASSLGTGYTF.

The CDR3 is CSARDQRAGPYEQYF. In DNA, the CDR3 is TGCAGTGCTAGAGATCAGCGAGCGGGGCCCTACGAGCAGTACTTC. V is TRBV20-1 and J is TRBJ2-7; 7 nucleotides align to TRBD2. V dropped 0 bases and J dropped 2; count of bases not matched to a gene: 7. CDR3 length equals 15 residues. The V gene's germline CDR1 is DFQATT and CDR2 SNEGSKA (reference sequence).

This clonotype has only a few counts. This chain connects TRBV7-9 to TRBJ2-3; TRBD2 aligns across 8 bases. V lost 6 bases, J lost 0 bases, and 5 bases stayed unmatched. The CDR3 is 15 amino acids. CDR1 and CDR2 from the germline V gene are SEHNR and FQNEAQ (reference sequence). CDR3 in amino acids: CASRRAGESTDTQYF. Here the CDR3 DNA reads TGTGCCAGCAGAAGAGCGGGAGAGAGCACAGATACGCAGTATTTT.

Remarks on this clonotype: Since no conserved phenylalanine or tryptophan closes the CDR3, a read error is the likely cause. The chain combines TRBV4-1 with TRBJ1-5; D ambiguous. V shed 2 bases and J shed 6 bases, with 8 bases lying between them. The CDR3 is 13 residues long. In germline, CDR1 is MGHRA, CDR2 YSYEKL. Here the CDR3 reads CASSQNFAQPQHL. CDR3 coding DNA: TGCGCCAGCAGCCAAAATTTTGCTCAGCCCCAGCATCTT.

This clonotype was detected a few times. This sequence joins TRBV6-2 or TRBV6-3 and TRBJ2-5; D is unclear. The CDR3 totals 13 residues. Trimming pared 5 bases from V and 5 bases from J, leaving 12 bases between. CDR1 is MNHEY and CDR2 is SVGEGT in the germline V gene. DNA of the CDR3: TGTGCCAGCAGTCGACCCCCTGGGGAGACCCAGTACTTC. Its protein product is CASSRPPGETQYF.

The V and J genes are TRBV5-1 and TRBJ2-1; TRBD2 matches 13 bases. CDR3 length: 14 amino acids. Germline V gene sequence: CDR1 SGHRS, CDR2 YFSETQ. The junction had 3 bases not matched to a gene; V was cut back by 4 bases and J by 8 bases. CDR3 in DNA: TGCGCCAGCAGCCCAGGACTAGCGGGAGATGAGCAGTTCTTC. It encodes CASSPGLAGDEQFF.

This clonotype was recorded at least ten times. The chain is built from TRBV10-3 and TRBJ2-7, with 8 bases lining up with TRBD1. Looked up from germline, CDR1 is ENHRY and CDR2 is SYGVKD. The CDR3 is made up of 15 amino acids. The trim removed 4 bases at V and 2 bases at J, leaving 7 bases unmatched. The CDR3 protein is CAISAPGQATYEQYF. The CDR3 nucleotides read TGTGCCATCAGTGCCCCGGGACAGGCTACCTACGAGCAGTACTTC.

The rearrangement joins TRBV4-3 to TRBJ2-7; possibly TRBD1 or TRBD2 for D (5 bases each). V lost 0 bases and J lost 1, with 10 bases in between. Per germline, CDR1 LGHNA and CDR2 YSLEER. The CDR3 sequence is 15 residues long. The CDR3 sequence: CASSQELGPSYEQYF. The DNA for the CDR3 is TGCGCCAGCAGCCAAGAATTGGGACCTTCCTACGAGCAGTACTTC.

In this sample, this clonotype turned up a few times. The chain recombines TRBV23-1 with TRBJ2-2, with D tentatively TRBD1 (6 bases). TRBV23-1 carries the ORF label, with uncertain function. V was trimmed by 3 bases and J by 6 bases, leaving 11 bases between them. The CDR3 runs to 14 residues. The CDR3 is CASSHWGLSGELFF. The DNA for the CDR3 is TGCGCCAGCAGTCACTGGGGGCTGTCCGGGGAGCTGTTTTTT.

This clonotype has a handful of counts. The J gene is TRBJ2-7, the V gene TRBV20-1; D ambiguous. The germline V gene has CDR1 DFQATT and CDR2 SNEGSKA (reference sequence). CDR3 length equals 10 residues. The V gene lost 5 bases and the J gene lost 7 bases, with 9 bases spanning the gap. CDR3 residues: CSAGVREQYF. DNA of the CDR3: TGCAGTGCTGGGGTTCGGGAGCAGTACTTC.

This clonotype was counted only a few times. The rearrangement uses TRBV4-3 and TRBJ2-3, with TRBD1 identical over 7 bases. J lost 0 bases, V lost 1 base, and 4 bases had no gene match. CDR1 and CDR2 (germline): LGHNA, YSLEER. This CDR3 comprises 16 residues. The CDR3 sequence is CASSQGTGVSTDTQYF. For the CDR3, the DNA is TGCGCCAGCAGCCAAGGAACAGGGGTGAGCACAGATACGCAGTATTTT.

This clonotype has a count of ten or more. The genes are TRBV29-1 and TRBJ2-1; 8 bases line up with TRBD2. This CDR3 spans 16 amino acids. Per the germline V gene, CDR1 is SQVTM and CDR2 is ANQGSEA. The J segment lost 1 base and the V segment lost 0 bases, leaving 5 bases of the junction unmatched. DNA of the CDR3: TGCAGCGTTGAAGACCTTCCGGGGGGGTCCTACAATGAGCAGTTCTTC. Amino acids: CSVEDLPGGSYNEQFF.

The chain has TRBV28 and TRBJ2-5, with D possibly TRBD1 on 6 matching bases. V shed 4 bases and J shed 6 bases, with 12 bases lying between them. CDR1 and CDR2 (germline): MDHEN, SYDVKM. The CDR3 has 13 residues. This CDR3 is CASSSRGQQTQYF. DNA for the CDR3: TGTGCCAGCAGTTCCAGGGGACAACAGACCCAGTACTTC.

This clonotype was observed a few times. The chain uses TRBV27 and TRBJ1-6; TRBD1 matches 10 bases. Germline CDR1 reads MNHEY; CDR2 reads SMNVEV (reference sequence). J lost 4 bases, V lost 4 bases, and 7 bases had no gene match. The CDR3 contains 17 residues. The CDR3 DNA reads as TGTGCCAGCAGTTCGGGACAGGGGATGGCTTATAATTCACCCCTCCACTTT. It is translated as CASSSGQGMAYNSPLHF.

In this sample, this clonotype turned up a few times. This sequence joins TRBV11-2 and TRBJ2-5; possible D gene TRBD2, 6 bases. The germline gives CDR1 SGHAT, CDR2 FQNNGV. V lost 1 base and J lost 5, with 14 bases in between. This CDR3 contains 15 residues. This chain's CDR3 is CASSLVASVGETQYF. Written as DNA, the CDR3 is TGTGCCAGCAGCTTAGTTGCTAGCGTTGGCGAGACCCAGTACTTC.